The subject of this entry is one TCR beta chain. This record belongs to a study of blood T cell repertoires in COVID-19. The overall study: Sites across the United States, Italy and Spain contributed samples from acute and convalescent COVID-19. From T cells, B-cell-depleted T cells, or PBMCs came the material, which was cDNA or gDNA.

In the study's own analysis: Amplification of reference gene primers provided the estimated nucleated cell counts. Sequencing was performed with immunoSEQ multiplex PCR; in TCRdb, only in-frame clones are kept and a portion is missing. V and J calls and clone size are copied from that table; D and trimming were computed from the DNA. Seen here are about 250,000 clones, 80% to 85% observed once, and the top ten hold 25% to 35%. The specimen was peripheral blood. This TCR came from a man aged 40-49 years with acute or convalescent COVID-19.

The CDR3 spells CASSLSPGAGDTEAFF. The CDR3 DNA is TGTGCCAGCAGTTTATCCCCAGGGGCGGGGGACACTGAAGCTTTCTTT. V and J are TRBV27 and TRBJ1-1; D is perhaps TRBD1 (6 bases). Trimming cost V 0 bases and J 3 bases, with 14 bases left between them. CDR3 length: 16 residues. Germline V gene data show CDR1 as MNHEY and CDR2 as SMNVEV (reference sequence).